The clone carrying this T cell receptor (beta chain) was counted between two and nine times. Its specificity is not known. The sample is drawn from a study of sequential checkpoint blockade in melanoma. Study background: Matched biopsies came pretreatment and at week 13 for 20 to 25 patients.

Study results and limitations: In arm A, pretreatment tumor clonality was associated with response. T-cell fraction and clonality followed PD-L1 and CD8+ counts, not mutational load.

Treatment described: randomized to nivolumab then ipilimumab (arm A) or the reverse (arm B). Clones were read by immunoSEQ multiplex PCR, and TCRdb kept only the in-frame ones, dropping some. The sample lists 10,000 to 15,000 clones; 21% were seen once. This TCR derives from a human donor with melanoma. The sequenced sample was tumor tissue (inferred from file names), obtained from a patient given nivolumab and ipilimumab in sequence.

The CDR3 here is CASSFLPIQETQYF. The CDR3 region has the DNA TGTGCCAGCAGCTTTTTACCCATCCAAGAGACCCAGTACTTC. The gene calls are TRBV11-3 and TRBJ2-5; D gene ambiguous. Deletions cut 3 bases from V and 1 base from J, with 9 bases between. CDR1 SGHNT and CDR2 YENEEA come from the germline V gene. This CDR3 region has 14 residues.